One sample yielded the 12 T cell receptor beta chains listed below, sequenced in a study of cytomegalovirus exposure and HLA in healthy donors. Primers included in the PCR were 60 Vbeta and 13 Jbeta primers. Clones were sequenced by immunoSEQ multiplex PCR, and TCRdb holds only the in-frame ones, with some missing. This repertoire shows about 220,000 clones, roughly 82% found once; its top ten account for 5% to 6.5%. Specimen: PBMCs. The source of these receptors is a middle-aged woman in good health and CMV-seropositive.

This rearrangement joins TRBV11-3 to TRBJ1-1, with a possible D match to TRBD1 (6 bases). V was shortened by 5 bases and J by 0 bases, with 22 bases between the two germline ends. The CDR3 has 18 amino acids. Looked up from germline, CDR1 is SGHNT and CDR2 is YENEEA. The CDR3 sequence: CASSLLGWTEKMNTEAFF. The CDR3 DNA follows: TGTGCCAGCAGCCTCTTGGGGTGGACAGAGAAAATGAACACTGAAGCTTTCTTT. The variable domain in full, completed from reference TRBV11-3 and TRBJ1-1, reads EAGVVQSPRYKIIEKKQPVAFWCNPISGHNTLYWYLQNLGQGPELLIRYENEEAVDDSQLPKDRFSAERLKGVDSTLKIQPAELGDSAVYLCASSLLGWTEKMNTEAFFGQGTRLTVV.

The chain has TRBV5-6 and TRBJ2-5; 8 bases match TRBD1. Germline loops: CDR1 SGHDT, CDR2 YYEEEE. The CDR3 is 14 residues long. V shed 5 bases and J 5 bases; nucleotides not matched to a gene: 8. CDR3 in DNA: TGTGCCAGCAGTTATACCGACAGGGGCGAGACCCAGTACTTC. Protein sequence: CASSYTDRGETQYF.

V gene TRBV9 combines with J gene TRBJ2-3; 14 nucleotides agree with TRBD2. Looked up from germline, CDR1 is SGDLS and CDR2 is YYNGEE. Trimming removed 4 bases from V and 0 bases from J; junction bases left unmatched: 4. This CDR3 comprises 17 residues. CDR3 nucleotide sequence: TGTGCCAGCAGCTTAGGACTAGCGGGAGGTAGCACAGATACGCAGTATTTT. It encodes CASSLGLAGGSTDTQYF.

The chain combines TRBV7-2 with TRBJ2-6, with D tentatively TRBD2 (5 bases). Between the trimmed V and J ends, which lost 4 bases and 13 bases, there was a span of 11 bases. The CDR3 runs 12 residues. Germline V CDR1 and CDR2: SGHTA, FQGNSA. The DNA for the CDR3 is TGTGCCAGCAGCTCCCATCCGGGAGTCCTGACTTTC. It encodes CASSSHPGVLTF.

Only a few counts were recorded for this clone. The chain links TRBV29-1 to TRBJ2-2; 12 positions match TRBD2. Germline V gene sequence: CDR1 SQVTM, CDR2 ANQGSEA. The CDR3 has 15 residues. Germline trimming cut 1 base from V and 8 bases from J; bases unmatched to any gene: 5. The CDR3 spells CSVEGLAGAGGELFF. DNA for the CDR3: TGCAGCGTTGAAGGACTAGCGGGGGCCGGAGGGGAGCTGTTTTTT.

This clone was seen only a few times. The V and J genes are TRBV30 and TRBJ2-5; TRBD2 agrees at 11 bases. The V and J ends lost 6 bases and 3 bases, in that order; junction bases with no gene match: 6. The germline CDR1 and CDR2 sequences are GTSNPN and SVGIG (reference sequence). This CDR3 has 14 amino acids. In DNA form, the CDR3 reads TGTGCCTGCGCACTAGCGGGAGAGGAAGAGACCCAGTACTTC. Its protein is CACALAGEEETQYF.

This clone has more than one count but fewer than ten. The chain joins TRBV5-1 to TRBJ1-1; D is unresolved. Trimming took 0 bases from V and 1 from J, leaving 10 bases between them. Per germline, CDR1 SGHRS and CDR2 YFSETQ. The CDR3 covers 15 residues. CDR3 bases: TGCGCCAGCAGCTTGGGCGGTTCGGCGAACACTGAAGCTTTCTTT. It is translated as CASSLGGSANTEAFF.

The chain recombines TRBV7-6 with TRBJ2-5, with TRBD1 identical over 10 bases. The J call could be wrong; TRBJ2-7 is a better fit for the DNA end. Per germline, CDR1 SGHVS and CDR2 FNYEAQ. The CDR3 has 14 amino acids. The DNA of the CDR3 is TGTGCCAGCAGCTATGACAGGGGGCGAACCGAGCAGTACTTC. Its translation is CASSYDRGRTEQYF.

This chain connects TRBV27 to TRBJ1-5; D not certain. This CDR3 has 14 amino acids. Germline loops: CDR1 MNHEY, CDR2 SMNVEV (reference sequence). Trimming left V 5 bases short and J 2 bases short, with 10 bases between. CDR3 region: CASSPGLGNQPQHF. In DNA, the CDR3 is TGTGCCAGCAGTCCAGGACTGGGCAATCAGCCCCAGCATTTT.

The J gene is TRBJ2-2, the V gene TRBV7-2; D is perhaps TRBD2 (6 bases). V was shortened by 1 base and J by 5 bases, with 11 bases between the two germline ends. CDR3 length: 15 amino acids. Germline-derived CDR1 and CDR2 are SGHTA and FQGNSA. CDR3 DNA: TGTGCCAGCAGCTTAGGGGCAGGGAGGACCGGGGAGCTGTTTTTT. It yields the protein CASSLGAGRTGELFF.

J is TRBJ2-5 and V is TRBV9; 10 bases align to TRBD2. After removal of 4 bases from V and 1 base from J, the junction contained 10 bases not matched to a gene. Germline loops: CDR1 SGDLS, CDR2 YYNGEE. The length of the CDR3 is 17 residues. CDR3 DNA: TGTGCCAGCAGCCCAGAGGAGGTAGCGGGGGGCCAAGAGACCCAGTACTTC. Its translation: CASSPEEVAGGQETQYF. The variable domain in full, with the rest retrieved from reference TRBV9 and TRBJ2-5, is DSGVTQTPKHLITATGQRVTLRCSPRSGDLSVYWYQQSLDQGLQFLIQYYNGEERAKGNILERFSAQQFPDLHSELNLSSLELGDSALYFCASSPEEVAGGQETQYFGPGTRLLVL.

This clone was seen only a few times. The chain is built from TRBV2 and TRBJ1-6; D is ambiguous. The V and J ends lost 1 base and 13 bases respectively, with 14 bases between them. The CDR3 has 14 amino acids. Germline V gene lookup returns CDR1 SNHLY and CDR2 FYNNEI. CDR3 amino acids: CASSEGGLQIPLHF. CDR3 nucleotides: TGTGCCAGCAGTGAAGGAGGCCTCCAAATTCCCCTCCACTTT.